One sample yielded the 18 T cell receptor beta chains listed below, sequenced in a study of response to subunit inactivated influenza vaccine. From the RT-PCR reads, TCRdb called clonotypes with MiXCR, one entry per CDR3 protein. The sample lists 650,000 to 700,000 distinct CDR3 sequences; approximately 15% were seen once. Sequenced here: PBMCs from blood, sampled approximately 13 days after vaccination. Receptor source: a man aged 50 to 60 who received an inactivated influenza vaccine.

This clonotype was seen only a few times. This chain uses TRBV20-1 with TRBJ1-6, with D possibly being TRBD1 (5 bases). This CDR3 comprises 12 residues. From germline, CDR1 is DFQATT and CDR2 SNEGSKA (reference sequence). V lost 0 bases to trimming and J lost 15 bases, with 12 bases between them. The CDR3 sequence: CSARDFEGLLHF. CDR3 nucleotide sequence: TGCAGTGCTAGAGATTTCGAGGGACTCCTCCACTTT.

The gene calls are TRBV9 and TRBJ2-3, with D unclear. V was pared by 5 bases and J by 5 bases, with 12 bases between. The CDR3 is 13 amino acids. Germline values: CDR1 SGDLS, CDR2 YYNGEE. CDR3 amino acids: CASRSPDKDTQYF. In DNA, the CDR3 is TGTGCCAGCAGGTCACCGGATAAAGATACGCAGTATTTT.

This clonotype came up a few times. The chain's CDR3 is CASSQETGGYYGYTF. Written as DNA, the CDR3 is TGCGCCAGCAGCCAAGAAACAGGGGGCTACTATGGCTACACCTTC. The rearrangement joins TRBV4-1 to TRBJ1-2, with TRBD1 identical over 9 bases. The CDR3 covers 15 residues. CDR1 is MGHRA, CDR2 YSYEKL, per germline. The trim removed 0 bases at V and 3 bases at J, leaving 2 bases unmatched.

This clonotype was counted only a few times. The rearrangement joins TRBV12-3 or TRBV12-4 to TRBJ1-2; 8 nucleotides line up with TRBD1. V lost 6 bases and J lost 4; bases outside the gene matches: 10. The CDR3 consists of 15 residues. The CDR3 DNA is TGTGCCAGCAGCCTTTACAGGGGGGGAAGCTATGGCTACACCTTC. Its translation: CASSLYRGGSYGYTF.

The V gene is TRBV5-1, the J gene TRBJ2-3, with TRBD1 as a possible D gene (5 bases). The germline V and J ends were trimmed by 0 bases and 4 bases, with 12 bases remaining between them. From germline, CDR1 is SGHRS and CDR2 YFSETQ. CDR3 length equals 15 residues. CDR3 sequence reads: CASSLAVGVPDTQYF. The CDR3 DNA sequence: TGCGCCAGCAGCTTGGCCGTAGGGGTACCAGATACGCAGTATTTT.

This clonotype was detected a few times. A read error may account for a junction end that differs from germline. V usage is TRBV7-7 and J usage is TRBJ2-3, with 14 bases fitting TRBD2. The germline gives CDR1 SSHAT, CDR2 FNYEAQ (reference sequence). CDR3 size: 20 residues. The CDR3 loop reads CASSRRPGLAGAPSTDTQYF. The CDR3 region has the DNA TGTGCTAGCAGCCGACGTCCGGGACTAGCGGGGGCCCCGAGCACAGATACGCAGTATTTT.

This clonotype occurred many times. The rearrangement joins TRBV7-2 to TRBJ1-2, with D perhaps TRBD1 (5 bases). The CDR3 extends over 15 amino acids. The germline gives CDR1 SGHTA, CDR2 FQGNSA. V lost 5 bases and J lost 5, with 18 bases in between. The CDR3 bases are TGTGCCAGCAGCCCCGGGGGAGGGGCTCTATATGGCTACACCTTC. Protein product: CASSPGGGALYGYTF.

The chain carries TRBV10-3 and TRBJ2-1, with D hard to call. Per germline, CDR1 ENHRY and CDR2 SYGVKD. The CDR3 loop spans 16 amino acids. Deletions cut 10 bases from V and 1 base from J, with 20 bases between. As DNA, the CDR3 is TGTGCCACCGCCCTCCGGGCAGATGGATCCTACAATGAGCAGTTCTTC. This codes for CATALRADGSYNEQFF.

A few counts support this clonotype. This sequence joins TRBV6-1 and TRBJ2-7; D unclear. Germline V gene lookup returns CDR1 MNHNS and CDR2 SASEGT. The V end lost 8 bases, the J end lost 2 bases, and 13 bases lay between the germline ends. CDR3 length: 13 amino acids. DNA of the CDR3: TGTGCCAGCGCCCACGAGGCCACCTACGAGCAGTACTTC. Translated: CASAHEATYEQYF.

This clonotype was detected a few times. The chain recombines TRBV20-1 with TRBJ2-1, with 10 positions matching TRBD1. This CDR3 has 15 amino acids. V lost 5 bases to trimming and J lost 5 bases; unmatched junction nucleotides: 9. CDR1 is DFQATT, CDR2 SNEGSKA, per germline (reference sequence). DNA of the CDR3: TGCAGTGCTGGACAAAGGGACAGGGGTCACAATGAGCAGTTCTTC. Protein product: CSAGQRDRGHNEQFF.

In this sample, this clonotype turned up a few times. V usage is TRBV14 and J usage is TRBJ2-2, with 14 bases that match TRBD2. J gave up 7 bases and V 0 bases, and 4 bases lay outside the gene matches. Germline V gene data show CDR1 as SGHDN and CDR2 as FVKESK. The CDR3 runs to 17 residues. This CDR3 is CASSQETSGRAFGELFF. The DNA of the CDR3 is TGTGCCAGCAGCCAAGAGACTAGCGGGAGGGCCTTCGGGGAGCTGTTTTTT.

This chain links TRBV10-3 with TRBJ2-5; TRBD1 matches at 9 bases. Germline CDR1 is ENHRY and CDR2 is SYGVKD. The CDR3 length is 16 residues. Trimming cost V 1 base and J 4 bases; bases outside gene matches: 7. The CDR3: CAISELGQGIGETQYF. DNA for the CDR3: TGTGCCATCAGTGAGTTGGGACAGGGAATTGGAGAGACCCAGTACTTC.

This clonotype was observed a handful of times. The J gene is TRBJ2-6, the V gene TRBV7-2; no clear D. Germline V lookup: CDR1 SGHTA, CDR2 FQGNSA. The V and J ends lost 5 bases and 2 bases respectively, with 10 bases between them. This CDR3 is built from 15 residues. The CDR3 region is CASSRRFPGANVLTF. The DNA of the CDR3 is TGTGCCAGCAGCCGGCGATTCCCTGGGGCCAACGTCCTGACTTTC.

The CDR3 bases are TGTGCCAGCAGCAAAGGACTAGCGGGAAAAAACATTCAGTACTTC. Protein product: CASSKGLAGKNIQYF. The rearrangement joins TRBV7-2 to TRBJ2-4; 12 bases are shared with TRBD2. The CDR3 runs to 15 residues. V was clipped by 5 bases and J by 4 bases; unmatched bases: 3. Germline values: CDR1 SGHTA, CDR2 FQGNSA. The full variable domain, completed using reference TRBV7-2 and TRBJ2-4, is GAGVSQSPSNKVTEKGKDVELRCDPISGHTALYWYRQSLGQGLEFLIYFQGNSAPDKSGLPSDRFSAERTGGSVSTLTIQRTQQEDSAVYLCASSKGLAGKNIQYFGAGTRLSVL.

This chain uses TRBV7-9 with TRBJ1-2; D is unresolved. The V gene lost 2 bases and the J gene lost 2 bases, with 12 bases spanning the gap. The CDR3 runs to 15 residues. Germline loops: CDR1 SEHNR, CDR2 FQNEAQ (reference sequence). CDR3 coding DNA: TGTGCCAGCAGCTTAAGGCTCAGCGAGAACTATGGCTACACCTTC. Amino acids: CASSLRLSENYGYTF.

This clonotype was recorded many times. The gene calls are TRBV11-1 and TRBJ2-1; 11 positions agree with TRBD2. Per germline, CDR1 SGHAT and CDR2 FQDESV (reference sequence). The junction had 20 bases not matched to a gene; V was cut back by 1 base and J by 12 bases. The CDR3 runs 19 residues. CDR3 nucleotide sequence: TGTGCCAGCAGCTTAGATGGTCCGTGGCTAGCGGGAGGCTCCGTTGGGCAGTTCTTC. This codes for CASSLDGPWLAGGSVGQFF. The full variable domain, rest sourced from reference TRBV11-1 and TRBJ2-1, is EAEVAQSPRYKITEKSQAVAFWCDPISGHATLYWYRQILGQGPELLVQFQDESVVDDSQLPKDRFSAERLKGVDSTLKIQPAELGDSAMYLCASSLDGPWLAGGSVGQFFGPGTRLTVL.

V usage is TRBV18 and J usage is TRBJ2-5; 9 bases map to TRBD2. Germline assignment: CDR1 KGHSH and CDR2 LQKENI. The CDR3 length is 16 residues. V dropped 2 bases and J dropped 4; count of bases not matched to a gene: 8. DNA for the CDR3: TGTGCCAGCTCACCAGGAAATAGCGGGAGTGGAGAGACCCAGTACTTC. This translates into CASSPGNSGSGETQYF.

This clonotype was recorded a few times. The rearrangement joins TRBV2 to TRBJ2-1; a possible D gene is TRBD1 (5 bases). V was shortened by 2 bases and J by 1 base, with 9 bases between the two germline ends. This CDR3 comprises 15 residues. Per the germline V gene, CDR1 is SNHLY and CDR2 is FYNNEI. The CDR3 DNA reads TGTGCCAGCAGTGAATGGGGCAGTTCCTACAATGAGCAGTTCTTC. This encodes CASSEWGSSYNEQFF.